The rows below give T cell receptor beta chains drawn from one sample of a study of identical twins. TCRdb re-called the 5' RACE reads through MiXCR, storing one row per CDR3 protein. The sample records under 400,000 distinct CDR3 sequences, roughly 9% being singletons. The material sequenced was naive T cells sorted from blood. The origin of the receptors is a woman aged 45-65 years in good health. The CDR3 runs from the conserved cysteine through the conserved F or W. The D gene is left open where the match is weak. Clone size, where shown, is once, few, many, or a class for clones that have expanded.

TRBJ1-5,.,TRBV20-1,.,CSARVEGPANQPQHF,TGCAGTGCTAGAGTGGAGGGACCAGCAAATCAGCCCCAGCATTTT
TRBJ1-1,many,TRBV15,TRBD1,CATSRDGDRTGGNTEAFF,TGTGCCACCAGCAGAGACGGCGATAGGACAGGGGGAAACACTGAAGCTTTCTTT
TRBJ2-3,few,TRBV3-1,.,CASSPAGTDTQYF,TGTGCCAGCAGCCCGGCAGGGACAGATACGCAGTATTTT
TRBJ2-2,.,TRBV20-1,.,CSARAPQRENTGELFF,TGCAGTGCTAGAGCACCCCAGAGGGAGAACACCGGGGAGCTGTTTTTT
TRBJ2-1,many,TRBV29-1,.,CSVPSLRYNEQFF,TGCAGCGTTCCCTCGCTCCGTTACAATGAGCAGTTCTTC
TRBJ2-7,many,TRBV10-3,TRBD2,CAISESASGRPPSYEQYF,TGTGCCATCAGTGAGTCCGCTAGCGGGAGGCCTCCCTCCTACGAGCAGTACTTC
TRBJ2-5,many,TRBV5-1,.,CASSGGAQETQYF,TGCGCCAGCAGCGGGGGGGCCCAAGAGACCCAGTACTTC
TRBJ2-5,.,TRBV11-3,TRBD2,CASSLSSGRTRETQYF,TGTGCCAGCAGCTTATCTAGCGGGAGGACACGGGAGACCCAGTACTTC
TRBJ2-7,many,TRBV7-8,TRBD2,CASSLAPSGSLGEQYF,TGTGCCAGCAGCTTAGCGCCTAGCGGGAGCCTGGGGGAGCAGTACTTC
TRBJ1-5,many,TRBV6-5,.,CASSYLGANQPQHF,TGTGCCAGCAGTTACCTGGGGGCTAATCAGCCCCAGCATTTT
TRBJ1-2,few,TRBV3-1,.,CASSQRAFDYGYTF,TGTGCCAGCAGCCAACGAGCCTTCGACTATGGCTACACCTTC
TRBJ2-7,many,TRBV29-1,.,CSVAHRVHEQYF,TGCAGCGTTGCCCACAGGGTTCACGAGCAGTACTTC
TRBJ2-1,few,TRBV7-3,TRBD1,CASSQTGGNEQFF,TGTGCCAGCAGCCAAACAGGGGGCAATGAGCAGTTCTTC
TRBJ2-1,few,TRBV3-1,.,CASSQPGASKNEQFF,TGTGCCAGCAGCCAACCAGGGGCTAGTAAAAATGAGCAGTTCTTC
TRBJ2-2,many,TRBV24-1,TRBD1,CATARQGSNTGELFF,TGTGCCACCGCCCGACAGGGATCGAACACCGGGGAGCTGTTTTTT
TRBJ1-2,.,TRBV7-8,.,CASSLAGTRGGKGYTF,TGTGCCAGCAGCTTAGCGGGGACCCGGGGAGGAAAAGGCTACACCTTC
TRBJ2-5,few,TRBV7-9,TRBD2,CASSLGRSGRARQETQYF,TGTGCCAGCAGCTTAGGTAGGAGCGGGAGGGCCCGACAAGAGACCCAGTACTTC
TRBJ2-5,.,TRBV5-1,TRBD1,CASSRPTGGAETQYF,TGCGCCAGCAGCCGCCCGACAGGGGGCGCAGAGACCCAGTACTTC
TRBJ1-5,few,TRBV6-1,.,CASSDGLVGPQHF,TGTGCCAGCAGTGATGGATTGGTGGGGCCCCAGCATTTT
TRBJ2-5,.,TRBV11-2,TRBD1,CASSTDRAGETQYF,TGTGCCAGCAGCACGGACAGGGCGGGGGAGACCCAGTACTTC
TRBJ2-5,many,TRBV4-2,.,CASSQDGFRRTRETQYF,TGTGCCAGCAGCCAAGATGGATTTCGAAGGACCAGAGAGACCCAGTACTTC
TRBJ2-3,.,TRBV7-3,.,CASSLNMGDTQYF,TGTGCCAGCAGCTTAAACATGGGGGATACGCAGTATTTT
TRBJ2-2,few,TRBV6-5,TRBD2,CASSYLPSGTNTGELFF,TGTGCCAGCAGTTATCTCCCTAGCGGGACGAACACCGGGGAGCTGTTTTTT
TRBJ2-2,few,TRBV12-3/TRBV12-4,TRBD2,CASRGLAEGELFF,TGTGCCAGCAGGGGACTAGCGGAGGGCGAGCTGTTTTTT
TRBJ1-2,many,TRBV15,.,CATSRDIIERGYTF,TGTGCCACCAGCAGAGATATAATAGAAAGGGGCTACACCTTC
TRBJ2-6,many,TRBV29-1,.,CSVSSGANVLTF,TGCAGCGTGAGCTCTGGGGCCAACGTCCTGACTTTC
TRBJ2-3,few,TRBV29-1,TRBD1,CSSYDRGDPTDTQYF,TGCAGCTCCTACGACAGGGGTGATCCCACAGATACGCAGTATTTT
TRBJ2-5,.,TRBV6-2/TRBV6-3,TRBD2,CASNRGRETQYF,TGTGCCAGCAATCGCGGGAGAGAGACCCAGTACTTC
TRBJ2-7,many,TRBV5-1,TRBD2,CASRERGTYEQYF,TGCGCCAGCAGGGAGCGGGGGACCTACGAGCAGTACTTC
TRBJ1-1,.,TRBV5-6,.,CASSSYRPPNTEAFF,TGTGCCAGCAGCTCCTACAGACCCCCGAACACTGAAGCTTTCTTT
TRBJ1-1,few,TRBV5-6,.,CASGRGEGTEAFF,TGTGCCAGCGGGCGGGGTGAGGGAACTGAAGCTTTCTTT
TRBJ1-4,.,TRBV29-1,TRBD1,CSVGGTGGEKLFF,TGCAGCGTTGGTGGGACAGGGGGAGAAAAACTGTTTTTT
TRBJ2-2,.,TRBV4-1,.,CATIADTGELFF,TGCGCCACTATTGCAGATACCGGGGAGCTGTTTTTT
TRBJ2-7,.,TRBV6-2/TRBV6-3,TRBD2,CASSYGGRVYEQYF,TGTGCCAGCAGTTACGGCGGGAGAGTGTACGAGCAGTACTTC
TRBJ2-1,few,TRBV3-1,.,CASSPSLFVEQFF,TGTGCCAGCAGCCCATCCTTGTTCGTAGAGCAGTTCTTC
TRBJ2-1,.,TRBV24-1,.,CATSVAGRGPNEQFF,TGTGCCACCAGTGTGGCGGGGCGCGGGCCCAATGAGCAGTTCTTC
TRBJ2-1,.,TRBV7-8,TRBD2,CASSPLAGADNEQFF,TGTGCCAGCAGCCCCCTAGCGGGAGCGGACAATGAGCAGTTCTTC
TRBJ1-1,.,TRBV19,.,CASKFEVVGKTEAFF,TGTGCCAGTAAATTTGAAGTAGTCGGGAAAACTGAAGCTTTCTTT
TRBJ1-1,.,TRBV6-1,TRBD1,CASMRGQVPEAFF,TGTGCCAGCATGAGAGGACAGGTCCCTGAAGCTTTCTTT
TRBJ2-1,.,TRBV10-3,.,CAISETTYDYNEQFF,TGTGCCATCAGTGAGACGACCTACGATTACAATGAGCAGTTCTTC
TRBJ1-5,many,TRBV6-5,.,CASSSTGRAGQPQHF,TGTGCCAGCAGTTCCACAGGGAGGGCTGGTCAGCCCCAGCATTTT
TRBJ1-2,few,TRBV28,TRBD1,CASSTRTGWRYGYTF,TGTGCCAGCAGTACCCGGACAGGTTGGAGGTATGGCTACACCTTC
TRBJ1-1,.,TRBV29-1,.,CSVEVRGGNKTEAFF,TGCAGCGTTGAAGTTCGGGGGGGCAATAAGACTGAAGCTTTCTTT
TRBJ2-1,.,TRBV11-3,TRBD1,CASRWTGNEQFF,TGTGCCAGCAGATGGACAGGGAATGAGCAGTTCTTC
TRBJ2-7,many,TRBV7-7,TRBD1,CASSSGTGSYEQYF,TGTGCTAGCAGCTCCGGGACAGGGTCCTACGAGCAGTACTTC
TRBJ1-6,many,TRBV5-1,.,CASSSENRVNSPLHF,TGCGCCAGCAGCTCGGAGAACAGGGTTAATTCACCCCTCCACTTT
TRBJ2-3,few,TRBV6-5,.,CASRTKTDTQYF,TGTGCCAGCAGGACGAAAACAGATACGCAGTATTTT
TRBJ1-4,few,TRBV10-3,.,CAISPGSTNEKLFF,TGTGCCATCAGCCCGGGATCAACTAATGAAAAACTGTTTTTT
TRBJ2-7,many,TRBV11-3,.,CASSNGQGVRF,TGTGCCAGCAGCAACGGCCAAGGAGTTAGATTC
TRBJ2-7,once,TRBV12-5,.,CASSFSVGAEQYF,TGTGCTAGTAGTTTTAGTGTGGGAGCCGAGCAGTACTTC
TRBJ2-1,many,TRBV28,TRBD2,CASSLITSGTYNEQFF,TGTGCCAGCAGTTTAATAACTAGCGGAACCTACAATGAGCAGTTCTTC
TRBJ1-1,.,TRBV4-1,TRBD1,CASSRVAGTGGMGTEAFF,TGCGCCAGCAGCCGAGTCGCTGGGACAGGAGGAATGGGAACTGAAGCTTTCTTT